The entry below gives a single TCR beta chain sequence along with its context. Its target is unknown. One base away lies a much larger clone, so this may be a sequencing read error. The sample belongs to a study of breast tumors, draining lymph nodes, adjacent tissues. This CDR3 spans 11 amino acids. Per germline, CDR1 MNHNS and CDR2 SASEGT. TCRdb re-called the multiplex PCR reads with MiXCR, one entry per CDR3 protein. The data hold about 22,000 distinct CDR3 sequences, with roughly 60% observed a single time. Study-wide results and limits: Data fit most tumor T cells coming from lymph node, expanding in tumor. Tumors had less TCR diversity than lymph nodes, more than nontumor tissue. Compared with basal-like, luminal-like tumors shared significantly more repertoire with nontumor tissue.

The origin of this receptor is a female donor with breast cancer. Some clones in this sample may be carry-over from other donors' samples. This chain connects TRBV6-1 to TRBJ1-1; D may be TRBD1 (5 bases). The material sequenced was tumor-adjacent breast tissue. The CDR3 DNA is TGTGTCAGTGGGGGTCAGGGCGGAGCTTTCTTT. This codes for CVSGGQGGAFF.